This is a list of T cell receptor beta chains from one sample in a study of CD8+CD57+ T cells in acquired aplastic anemia. TCRdb used MiXCR to reprocess the reads, holding one entry per CDR3 protein. The sample lists about 81,000 distinct CDR3 sequences, under 50% seen once, with around 63% in the top ten. Sequencing input: sorted CD4+, CD8+, or CD8+CD57+ T cells (not recorded which) from PBMCs. These receptors all come from a human donor in good health, serving as a control. The CDR3 runs from the conserved cysteine through the conserved F or W. Expanded clones are given a class, and other clones once, few, many or no size at all.

V gene	clone size	J gene	CDR3 protein
TRBV7-2	NA	TRBJ1-5	CASSLVGNQPQHF
TRBV7-9	NA	TRBJ1-5	CASGDPGQPQHF
TRBV4-2	many	TRBJ2-3	CASRPWGAGSTDTQYF
TRBV20-1	many	TRBJ1-1	CSARRHSENTEAFF
TRBV7-2	NA	TRBJ2-5	CASSLMGGDWETQYF
TRBV5-1	NA	TRBJ1-6	CASSREGDSSSPLHF
TRBV9	few	TRBJ2-4	CASSPGFGDRASF
TRBV9	once	TRBJ1-4	CASSAESPGEKLFF
TRBV19	many	TRBJ2-2	CASSILAINTGELFF
TRBV6-5	many	TRBJ1-2	CASSYAVTYGYTF
TRBV15	NA	TRBJ2-7	CATSIGGQGNEQYF
TRBV7-9	many	TRBJ1-1	CASSAPRGSGTEAFF